This T cell receptor beta chain derives from a study of Ad26.COV2.S vaccination and SARS-CoV-2 variants. Study context: Doses of Ad26.COV2.S were injected into muscle once or twice, 56 days apart.

Sequencing was performed with immunoSEQ multiplex PCR; in TCRdb, only in-frame clones are kept and a portion is missing. Among some 330,000 clones listed, roughly nine tenths were seen once. Treatment meaning: around 19 received Ad26.COV2.S at low or high dose, single or two shots; about five received placebo; per-sample allocation not given. All samples were drawn on day 63, counting from the first vaccine or placebo injection. An 18-55-year-old adult in Boston served as donor. As to this clone: The antigen remains unidentified.

Findings and limits, study-wide: Recipients given vaccine exceeded placebo recipients in spike-specific TCR breadth. Analytic work on TCR breadth and depth might have understated the full extent of total T cell responses.

Trimming left V 3 bases short and J 2 bases short, with 4 bases between. Germline V gives CDR1 MDHEN, CDR2 SYDVKM. The CDR3 loop spans 12 amino acids. The chain links TRBV28 to TRBJ1-2; D unresolved. The receptor comes from a person between 18 and 65 years old who received the Ad26.COV2.S COVID-19 vaccine or a placebo. Source: peripheral blood, taken in a trial of Ad26.COV2.S vaccine versus placebo. CDR3 loop: CASSFTNYGYTF. The DNA of the CDR3 is TGTGCCAGCAGTTTTACAAACTATGGCTACACCTTC.